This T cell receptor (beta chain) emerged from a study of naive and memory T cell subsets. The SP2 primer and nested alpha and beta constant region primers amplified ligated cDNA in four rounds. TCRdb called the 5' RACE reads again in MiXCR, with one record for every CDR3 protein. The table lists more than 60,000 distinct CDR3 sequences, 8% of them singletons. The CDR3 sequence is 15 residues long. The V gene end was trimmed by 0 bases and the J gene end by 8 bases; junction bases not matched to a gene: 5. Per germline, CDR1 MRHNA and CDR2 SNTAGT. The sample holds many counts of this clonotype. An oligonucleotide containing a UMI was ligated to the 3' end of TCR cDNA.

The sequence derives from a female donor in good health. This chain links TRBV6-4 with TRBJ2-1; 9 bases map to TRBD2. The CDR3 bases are TGTGCCAGCAGTGACTCGGCGGGAGGGGAGGATGAGCAGTTCTTC. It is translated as CASSDSAGGEDEQFF.